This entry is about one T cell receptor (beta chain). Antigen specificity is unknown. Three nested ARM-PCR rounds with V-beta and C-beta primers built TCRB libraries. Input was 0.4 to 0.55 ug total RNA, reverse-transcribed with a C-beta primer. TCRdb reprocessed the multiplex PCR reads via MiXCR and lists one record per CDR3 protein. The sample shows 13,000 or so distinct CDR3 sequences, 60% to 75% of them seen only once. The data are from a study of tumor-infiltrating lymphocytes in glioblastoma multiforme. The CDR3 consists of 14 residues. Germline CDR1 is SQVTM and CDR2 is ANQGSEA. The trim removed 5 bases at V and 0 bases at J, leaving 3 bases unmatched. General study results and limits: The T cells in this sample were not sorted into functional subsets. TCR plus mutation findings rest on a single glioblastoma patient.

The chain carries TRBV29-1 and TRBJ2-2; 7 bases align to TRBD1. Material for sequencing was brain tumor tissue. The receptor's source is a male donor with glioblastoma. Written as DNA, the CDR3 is TGCAGCGTTCGACAGGGAACGAACACCGGGGAGCTGTTTTTT. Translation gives CSVRQGTNTGELFF.